The rows below give T cell receptor beta chains drawn from one sample of a study of OX40 agonist ivuxolimab in advanced cancers. Sequencing was performed with immunoSEQ multiplex PCR; in TCRdb, only in-frame clones are kept and a portion is missing. The table lists about 68,000 clones, approximately 91% of them singletons. The sequences come from CD4+ or CD8+ T cells sorted from blood, collected in a trial of the OX40 agonist ivuxolimab. The receptors were gathered from an adult with an advanced solid tumor such as melanoma, head and neck, liver or kidney cancer. The conserved cysteine and the conserved F or W are not part of the CDR3 here. The order of the fields is J gene, V gene, clone size, CDR3 protein. Size tells how often a clone was seen (once, few, many) or the class of an expanded clone, and some rows leave it out.

TRBJ2-1 | TRBV27 | NA | ASSLSPYSEQF
TRBJ2-1 | TRBV19 | NA | ASSIVKASHEQF
TRBJ2-1 | TRBV28 | NA | ASSPGLAGLNEQF
TRBJ1-4 | TRBV5-5 | NA | ASRNTGGVGEKLF
TRBJ2-1 | TRBV6-1 | once | ASSESARGVGEQF
TRBJ2-6 | TRBV7-3 | NA | ASSLTPGGAGSGANVLT
TRBJ2-7 | TRBV6-8 | NA | ARITGAVVTYEQY
TRBJ1-5 | TRBV19 | NA | ASSSQDGYSNQPQH
TRBJ1-5 | TRBV6-5 | once | ASSYWGNQPQH
TRBJ2-5 | TRBV9 | NA | ASSARTGGETQY
TRBJ2-7 | TRBV27 | NA | ASSLAGVYEQY
TRBJ2-1 | TRBV28 | NA | ASSLPGTKGNEQF
TRBJ2-2 | TRBV5-1 | NA | ASTGTANTGELF
TRBJ2-5 | TRBV7-9 | NA | ASSPRDLASGTQY
TRBJ1-1 | TRBV5-5 | NA | ASSWQGMAEAF
TRBJ2-5 | TRBV30 | NA | AWSGGTSGLGETQY
TRBJ2-1 | TRBV14 | NA | ASSQIGFYNEQF
TRBJ2-4 | TRBV7-3 | NA | ASSLTGLGADIQY
TRBJ2-7 | TRBV5-6 | NA | ASSSPTNSYEQY
TRBJ2-5 | TRBV6-5 | NA | ASSLDKETQY
TRBJ2-7 | TRBV7-3 | NA | ASSFVEERGPYEQY
TRBJ2-2 | TRBV6-5 | once | ASSSPGELF
TRBJ2-1 | TRBV15 | few | ATRPSKVGTTRSYNEQF
TRBJ2-2 | TRBV28 | NA | ASRAIGELF
TRBJ1-2 | TRBV7-2 | NA | ASSFASTNYGYT
TRBJ2-7 | TRBV10-2 | NA | ASRDTSYEQY
TRBJ1-6 | TRBV5-6 | NA | ASSTARDPSSYNSPLH
TRBJ2-3 | TRBV14 | NA | ASSHISGAHTDTQY